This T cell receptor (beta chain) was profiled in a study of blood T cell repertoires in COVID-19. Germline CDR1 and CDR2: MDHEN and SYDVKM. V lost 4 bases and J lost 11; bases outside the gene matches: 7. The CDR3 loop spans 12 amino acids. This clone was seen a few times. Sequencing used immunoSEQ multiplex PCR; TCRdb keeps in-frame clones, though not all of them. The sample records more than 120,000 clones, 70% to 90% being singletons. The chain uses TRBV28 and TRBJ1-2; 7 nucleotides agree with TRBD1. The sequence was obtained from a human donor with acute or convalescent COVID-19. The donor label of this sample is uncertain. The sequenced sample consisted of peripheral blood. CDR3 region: CASSWGTAIYTF. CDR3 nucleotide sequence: TGTGCCAGCAGTTGGGGGACAGCTATATACACCTTC.